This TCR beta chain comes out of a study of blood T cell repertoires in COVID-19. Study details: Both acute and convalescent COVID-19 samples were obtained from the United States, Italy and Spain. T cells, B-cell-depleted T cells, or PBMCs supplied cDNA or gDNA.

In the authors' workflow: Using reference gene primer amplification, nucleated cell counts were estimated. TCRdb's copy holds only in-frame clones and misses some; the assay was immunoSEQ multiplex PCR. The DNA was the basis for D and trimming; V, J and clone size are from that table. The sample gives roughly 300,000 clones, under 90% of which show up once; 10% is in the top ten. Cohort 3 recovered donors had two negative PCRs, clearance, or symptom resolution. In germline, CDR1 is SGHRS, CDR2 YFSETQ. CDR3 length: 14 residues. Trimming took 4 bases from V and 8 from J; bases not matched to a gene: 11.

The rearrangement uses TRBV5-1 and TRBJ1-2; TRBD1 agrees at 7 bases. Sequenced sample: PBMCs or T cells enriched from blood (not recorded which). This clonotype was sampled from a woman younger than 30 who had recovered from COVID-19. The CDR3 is CASSPDREPGGYTF. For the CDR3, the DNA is TGCGCCAGCAGCCCTGACAGGGAACCAGGAGGCTACACCTTC.